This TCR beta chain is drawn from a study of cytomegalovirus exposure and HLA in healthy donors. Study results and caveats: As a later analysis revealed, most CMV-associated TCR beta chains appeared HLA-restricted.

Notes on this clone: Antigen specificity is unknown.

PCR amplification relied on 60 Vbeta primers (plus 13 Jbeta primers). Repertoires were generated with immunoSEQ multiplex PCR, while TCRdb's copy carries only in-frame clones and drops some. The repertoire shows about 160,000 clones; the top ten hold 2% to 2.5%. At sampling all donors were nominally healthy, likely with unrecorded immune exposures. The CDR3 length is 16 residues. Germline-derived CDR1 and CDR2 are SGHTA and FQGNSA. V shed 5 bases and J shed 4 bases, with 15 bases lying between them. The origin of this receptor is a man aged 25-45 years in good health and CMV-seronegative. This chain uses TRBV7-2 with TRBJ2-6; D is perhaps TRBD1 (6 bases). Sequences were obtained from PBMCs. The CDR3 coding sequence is TGTGCCAGCAGCCGAGGGCTGGGACACGGGGCCAACGTCCTGACTTTC. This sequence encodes CASSRGLGHGANVLTF.